The T cell receptor beta chain described here comes from a study of blood T cells in healthy people across ages. For the study at large: Template switching caught about one barcoded beta molecule for each two T cells.

The V and J ends lost 3 bases and 5 bases respectively, with 13 bases between them. The CDR3 loop spans 14 amino acids. Germline V gives CDR1 LGHDT, CDR2 YNNKEL (reference sequence). A word on this clonotype: Its antigen is still unknown.

With a J-beta primer mix and a sample-barcoded 5' primer, a second PCR ran about 7 to 12 cycles. TCRdb reprocessed the 5' RACE reads with MiXCR, giving one entry per CDR3 protein. The data show under 2,000,000 distinct CDR3 sequences, 49% seen once. Study-wide results and limits: Strong correlation was found linking TCR beta diversity to naive T cell percentage. The authors considered diversity estimates from one million T cells to be underestimates.

No fewer than 6 million PBMCs went into each sample. The rearrangement uses TRBV3-1 and TRBJ2-5, with D uncertain. The sample consisted of blood. The sequence was obtained from a woman in her thirties or forties in good health. The CDR3 region has the DNA TGTGCCAGCAGCCAGGCTTCTGAACTGGAGACCCAGTACTTC. It is translated as CASSQASELETQYF.